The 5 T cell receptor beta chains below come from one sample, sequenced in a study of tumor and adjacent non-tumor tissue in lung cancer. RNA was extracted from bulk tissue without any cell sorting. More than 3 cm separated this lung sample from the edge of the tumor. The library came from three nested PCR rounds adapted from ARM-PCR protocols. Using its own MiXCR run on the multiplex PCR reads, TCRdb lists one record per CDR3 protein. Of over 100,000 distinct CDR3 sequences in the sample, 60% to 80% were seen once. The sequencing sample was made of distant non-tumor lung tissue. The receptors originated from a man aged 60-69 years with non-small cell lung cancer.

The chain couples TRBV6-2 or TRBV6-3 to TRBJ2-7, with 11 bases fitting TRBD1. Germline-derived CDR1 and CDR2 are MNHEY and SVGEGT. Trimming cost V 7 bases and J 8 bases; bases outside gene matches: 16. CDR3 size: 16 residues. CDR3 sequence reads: CASNSSRTGGGYKQYF. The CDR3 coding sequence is TGTGCCAGCAATTCCAGCCGGACAGGGGGCGGTTACAAGCAGTACTTC.

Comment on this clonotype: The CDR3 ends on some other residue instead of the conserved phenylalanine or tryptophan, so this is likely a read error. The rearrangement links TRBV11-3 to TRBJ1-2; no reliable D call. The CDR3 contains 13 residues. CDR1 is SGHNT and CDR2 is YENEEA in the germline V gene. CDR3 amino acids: CANSLARLDGYTS. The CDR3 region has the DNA TGTGCCAACAGCTTAGCGAGGTTGGATGGCTACACCTCC.

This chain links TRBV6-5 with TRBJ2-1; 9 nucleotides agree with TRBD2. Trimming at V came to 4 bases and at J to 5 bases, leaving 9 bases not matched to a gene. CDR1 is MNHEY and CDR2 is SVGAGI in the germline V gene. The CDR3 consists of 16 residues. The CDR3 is CASSCLGGRAHNEQFF. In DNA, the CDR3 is TGTGCCAGCAGTTGCTTGGGCGGGAGGGCCCACAATGAGCAGTTCTTC.

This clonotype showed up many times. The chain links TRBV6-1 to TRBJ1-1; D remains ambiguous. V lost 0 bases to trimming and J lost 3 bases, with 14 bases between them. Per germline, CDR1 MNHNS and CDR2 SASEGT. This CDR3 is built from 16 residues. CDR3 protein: CASSEAALQTDTEAFF. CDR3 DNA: TGTGCCAGCAGTGAAGCCGCGCTACAGACGGACACTGAAGCTTTCTTT.

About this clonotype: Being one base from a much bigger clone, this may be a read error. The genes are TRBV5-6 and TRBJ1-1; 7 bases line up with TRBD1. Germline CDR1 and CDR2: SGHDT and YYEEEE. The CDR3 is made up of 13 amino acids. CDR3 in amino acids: CPSRGQINTEAFF. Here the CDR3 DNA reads TGTCCCAGCAGGGGACAGATTAACACTGAAGCTTTCTTT.